This section outlines one TCR beta chain sequence together with its context. This receptor's antigen is unknown. No qualities accompany the bases; no much larger clone lies one base away. This sample was included in a study of blood T cells in healthy people across ages (dated by TCRdb to the mid-2010s). Study-wide context: In model experiments, template switching captured roughly one uniquely barcoded TCR beta cDNA molecule for every two T cells. The donors were divided into four age groups: young (average approximately 16 years), middle-aged (around 37), aged (roughly 60) and long-lived (82). To avoid experimental bias, donors of different ages were randomly spread across the sequencing lanes. The study measured age-related changes in TCR beta repertoire diversity using deep sequencing normalized with unique cDNA molecular identifiers. Using the same blood draw, the study looked at two additional independent replicas of 1 million unique cDNA reads for two donors, one aged 18 to 30 and the other aged 80 or older. Findings and caveats that apply to the study as a whole: There was a strong correlation between observed TCR beta diversity and the percentage of naive T cells measured by flow cytometry. The CMV infection status of donors was not known, potentially confounding age-related changes in expanded clonotypes. Because profiling used bulk unsorted PBMCs, naive and antigen-experienced compartments could not be compared conclusively. Observed TCR beta diversity per million T cells fell roughly linearly with age, and a significant reduction was already apparent by age roughly 40. Compared with the aged group, more naive CD4+ T cells, fewer expanded clones and increased TCR diversity were shown by the long-lived group, suggesting age selection. Estimates of total diversity based on one million sequenced T cells were considered lower bounds and underestimates.

Including the terminal cysteine and phenylalanine, the CDR3 comprises 15 residues. The retained sequence is limited to the CDR3, 45 bases, with the frame set at the first base. The germline V gene provides CDR1 ENHRY and CDR2 SYGVKD. Relative to germline, V is 3 bases shorter and J is 6 bases shorter, with 18 bases between their ends. The donors were roughly 39 Caucasian individuals from Russia, aged 6 to 90 years, who were systemically healthy. Each donor gave about 10 milliliters of peripheral blood, drawn into EDTA-treated Vacutainer tubes. Ficoll-Paque density-gradient centrifugation was used to isolate PBMCs, with at least 6.5 million per sample. Total RNA, at least 6 micrograms per sample, was extracted from PBMCs with Trizol reagent. For every donor, flow cytometry on a PBMC aliquot measured the percentage of naive CD45RAhigh/CD27high T cells. The library relied on 5' RACE. The reads were generated on an Illumina HiSeq 2500. A second 7 to 11 cycle PCR used a sample-barcoded 5' primer and a J-beta primer mix. Each TCR beta cDNA molecule received a unique molecular identifier from a template-switch 5' adaptor carrying 12 random nucleotides. Each sample yielded at least 2.5 million CDR3-containing paired-end reads. The Mint cDNA synthesis kit, primed by a TRBC-specific oligonucleotide, was used to synthesize first-strand cDNA from all RNA. After uracil-DNA glycosylase treatment, a first 18-cycle PCR used universal primers M1SS and BC2_uni_R on all cDNA. Processing in the source paper ran as follows. For normalization, 1 million high-quality reads, each with a distinct molecular identifier, were randomly selected from each sample. Reads with shared molecular identifiers were discarded instead of being binned into consensus sequences. MiTCR, run with a Q25 quality threshold and the strictest error-elimination algorithm, handled CDR3 identification, clonotype clustering and error correction. A nonparametric unseen species model with Euler transformation was used to estimate a lower bound on total TCR beta diversity. TCRdb reanalyzed the raw reads on its own, using fastp at Q25 for trimming and MiXCR for clone calling, and kept in-frame beta chains. Rows merge per CDR3 protein into single entries with the most common DNA and genes. The V and J calls were not made by the authors but by TCRdb's processing. The sample table contains approximately 800,000 distinct CDR3 sequences; only one count was recorded for around 62% of them. Approximately 30% of the sample belongs to the ten largest clones.

This clonotype originated in a man younger than 45 in good health. The sequenced sample consisted of blood. The rearranged segments are TRBV10-3 and TRBJ2-7, with the identity of the D gene unclear. The CDR3: CAISDEPSAASEQYF. The sequenced DNA is TGTGCCATCAGTGATGAGCCCTCGGCGGCCAGCGAGCAGTACTTC.